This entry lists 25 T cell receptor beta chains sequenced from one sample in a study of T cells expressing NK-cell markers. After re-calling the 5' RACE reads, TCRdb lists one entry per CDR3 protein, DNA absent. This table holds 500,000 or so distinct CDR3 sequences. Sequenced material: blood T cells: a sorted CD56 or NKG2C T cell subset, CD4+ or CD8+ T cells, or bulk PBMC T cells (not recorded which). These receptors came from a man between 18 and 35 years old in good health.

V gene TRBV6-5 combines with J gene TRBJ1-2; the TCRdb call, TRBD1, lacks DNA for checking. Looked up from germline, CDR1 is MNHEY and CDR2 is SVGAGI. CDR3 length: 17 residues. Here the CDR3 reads CASSYSETGGARSGYTF.

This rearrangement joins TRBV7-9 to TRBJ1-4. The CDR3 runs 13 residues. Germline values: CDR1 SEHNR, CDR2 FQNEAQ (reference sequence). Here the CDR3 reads CASSLDRAEKLFF.

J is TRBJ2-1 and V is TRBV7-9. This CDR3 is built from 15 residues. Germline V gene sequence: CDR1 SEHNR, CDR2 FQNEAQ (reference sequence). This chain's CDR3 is CASSPSGSNYNEQFF.

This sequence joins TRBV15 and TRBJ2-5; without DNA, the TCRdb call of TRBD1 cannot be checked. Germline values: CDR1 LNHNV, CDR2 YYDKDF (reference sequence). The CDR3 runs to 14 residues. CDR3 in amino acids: CATSRDGGRKTQYF.

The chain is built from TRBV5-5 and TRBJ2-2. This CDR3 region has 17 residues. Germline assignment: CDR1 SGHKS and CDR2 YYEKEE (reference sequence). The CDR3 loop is CASSLAWKRTNTGELFF.

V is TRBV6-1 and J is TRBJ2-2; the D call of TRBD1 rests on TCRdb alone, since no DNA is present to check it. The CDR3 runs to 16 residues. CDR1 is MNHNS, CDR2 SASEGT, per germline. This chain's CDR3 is CASSRLDRLNTGELFF.

The chain's CDR3 is CASSYGRGTLAKNIQYF. The chain uses TRBV6-2 or TRBV6-3 and TRBJ2-4; the D gene TCRdb calls, TRBD1, cannot be checked with no DNA. Germline V gene lookup returns CDR1 MNHEY and CDR2 SVGEGT. The CDR3 length is 17 residues.

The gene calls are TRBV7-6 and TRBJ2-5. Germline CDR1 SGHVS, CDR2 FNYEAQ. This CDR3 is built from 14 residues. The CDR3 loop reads CASSLARRVETQYF.

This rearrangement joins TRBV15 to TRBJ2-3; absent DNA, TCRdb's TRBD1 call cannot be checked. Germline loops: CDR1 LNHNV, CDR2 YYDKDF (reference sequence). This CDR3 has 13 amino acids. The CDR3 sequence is CATSEAAPNTQYF. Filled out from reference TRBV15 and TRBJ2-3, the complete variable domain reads DAMVIQNPRYQVTQFGKPVTLSCSQTLNHNVMYWYQQKSSQAPKLLFHYYDKDFNNEADTPDNFQSRRPNTSFCFLDIRSPGLGDTAMYLCATSEAAPNTQYFGPGTRLTVL.

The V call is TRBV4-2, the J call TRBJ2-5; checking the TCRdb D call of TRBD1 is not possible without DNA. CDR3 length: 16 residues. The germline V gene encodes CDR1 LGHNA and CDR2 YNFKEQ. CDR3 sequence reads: CASSQVAVGVQETQYF.

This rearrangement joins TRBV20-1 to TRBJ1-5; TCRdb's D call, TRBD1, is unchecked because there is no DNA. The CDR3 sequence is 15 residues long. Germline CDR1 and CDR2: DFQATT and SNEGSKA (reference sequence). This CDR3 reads CSAVRDIGSNQPQHF.

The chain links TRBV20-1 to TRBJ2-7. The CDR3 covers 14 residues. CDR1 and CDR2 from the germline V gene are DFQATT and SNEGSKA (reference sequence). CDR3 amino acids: CSARTWSSNYEQYF.

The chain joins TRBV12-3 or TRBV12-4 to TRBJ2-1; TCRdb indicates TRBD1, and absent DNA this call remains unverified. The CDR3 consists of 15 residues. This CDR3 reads CASSSSNRGNNEQFF.

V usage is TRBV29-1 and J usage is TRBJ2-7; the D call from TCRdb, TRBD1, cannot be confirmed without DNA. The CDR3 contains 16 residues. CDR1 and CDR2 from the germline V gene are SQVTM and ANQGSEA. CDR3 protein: CSVELPAGVVSYEQYF.

The CDR3 is CASSLRVVWGIAGELFF. The chain carries TRBV7-2 and TRBJ2-2. There are 17 residues in the CDR3. Germline lookup yields CDR1 SGHTA and CDR2 FQGNSA.

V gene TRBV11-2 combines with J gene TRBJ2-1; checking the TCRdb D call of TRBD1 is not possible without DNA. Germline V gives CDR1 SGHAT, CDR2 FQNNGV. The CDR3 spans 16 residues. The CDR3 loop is CASSPDGRSSYNEQFF.

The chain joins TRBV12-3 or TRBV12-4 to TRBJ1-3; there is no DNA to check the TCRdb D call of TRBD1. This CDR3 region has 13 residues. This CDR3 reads CAYIRDPGNTIYF.

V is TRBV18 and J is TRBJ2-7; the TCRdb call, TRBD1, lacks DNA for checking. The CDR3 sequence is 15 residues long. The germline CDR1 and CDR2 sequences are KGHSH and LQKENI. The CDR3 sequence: CASSYPGQAIYEQYF.

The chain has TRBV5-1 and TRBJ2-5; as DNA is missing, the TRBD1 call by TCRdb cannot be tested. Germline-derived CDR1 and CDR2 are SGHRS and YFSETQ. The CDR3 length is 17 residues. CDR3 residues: CASSSKRGLSGQETQYF. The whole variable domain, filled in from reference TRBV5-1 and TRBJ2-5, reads KAGVTQTPRYLIKTRGQQVTLSCSPISGHRSVSWYQQTPGQGLQFLFEYFSETQRNKGNFPGRFSGRQFSNSRSEMNVSTLELGDSALYLCASSSKRGLSGQETQYFGPGTRLLVL.

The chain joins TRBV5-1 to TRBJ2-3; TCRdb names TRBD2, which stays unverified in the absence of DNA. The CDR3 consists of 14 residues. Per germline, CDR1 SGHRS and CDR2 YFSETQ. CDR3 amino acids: CASSTSGFQDTQYF.

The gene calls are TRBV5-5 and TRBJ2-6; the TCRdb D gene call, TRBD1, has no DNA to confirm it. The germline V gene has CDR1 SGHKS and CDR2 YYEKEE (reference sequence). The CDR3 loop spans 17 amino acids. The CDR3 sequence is CASSLYPGDSGANVLTF. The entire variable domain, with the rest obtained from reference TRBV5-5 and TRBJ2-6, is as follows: DAGVTQSPTHLIKTRGQQVTLRCSPISGHKSVSWYQQVLGQGPQFIFQYYEKEERGRGNFPDRFSARQFPNYSSELNVNALLLGDSALYLCASSLYPGDSGANVLTFGAGSRLTVL.

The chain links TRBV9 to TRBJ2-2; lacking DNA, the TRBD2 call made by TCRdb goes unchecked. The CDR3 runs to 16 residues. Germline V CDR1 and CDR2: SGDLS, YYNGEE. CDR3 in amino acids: CASSESSGRYTGELFF.

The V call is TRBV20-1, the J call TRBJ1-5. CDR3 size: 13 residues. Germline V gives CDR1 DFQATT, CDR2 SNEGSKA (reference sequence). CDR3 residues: CSAIADGNQPQHF.

This chain's CDR3 is CSARDAGADLDTQYF. The chain links TRBV20-1 to TRBJ2-3; the TCRdb call, TRBD2, lacks DNA for checking. The CDR3 is 15 amino acids. The germline V gene encodes CDR1 DFQATT and CDR2 SNEGSKA (reference sequence).

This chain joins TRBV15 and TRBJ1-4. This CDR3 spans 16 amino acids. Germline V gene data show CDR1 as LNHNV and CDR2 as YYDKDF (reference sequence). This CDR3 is CATSRDENSWLEKLFF.